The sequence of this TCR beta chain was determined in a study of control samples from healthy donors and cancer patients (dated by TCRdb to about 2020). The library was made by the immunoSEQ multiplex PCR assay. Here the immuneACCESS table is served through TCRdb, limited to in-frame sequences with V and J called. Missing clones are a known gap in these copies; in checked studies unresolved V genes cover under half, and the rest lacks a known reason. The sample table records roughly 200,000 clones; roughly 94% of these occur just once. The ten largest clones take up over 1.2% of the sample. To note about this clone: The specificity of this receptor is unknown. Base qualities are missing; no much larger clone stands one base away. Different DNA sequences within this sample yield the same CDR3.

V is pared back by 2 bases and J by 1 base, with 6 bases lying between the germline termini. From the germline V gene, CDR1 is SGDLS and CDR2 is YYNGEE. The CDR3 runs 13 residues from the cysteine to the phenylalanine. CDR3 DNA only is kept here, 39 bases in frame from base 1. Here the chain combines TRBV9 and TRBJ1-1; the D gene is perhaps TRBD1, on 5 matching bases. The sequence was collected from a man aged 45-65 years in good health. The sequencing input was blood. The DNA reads TGTGCCAGCAGCGTGGGACGGAACACTGAAGCTTTCTTT. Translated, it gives CASSVGRNTEAFF.